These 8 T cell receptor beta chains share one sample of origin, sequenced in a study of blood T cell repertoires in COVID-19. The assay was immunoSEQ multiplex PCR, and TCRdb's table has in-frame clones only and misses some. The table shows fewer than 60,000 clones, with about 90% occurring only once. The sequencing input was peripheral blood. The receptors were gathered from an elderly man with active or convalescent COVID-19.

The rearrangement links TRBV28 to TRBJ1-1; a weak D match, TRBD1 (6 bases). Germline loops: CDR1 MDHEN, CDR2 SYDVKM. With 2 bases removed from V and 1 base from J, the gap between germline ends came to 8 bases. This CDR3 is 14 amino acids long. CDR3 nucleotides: TGTGCCAGCAGTTTACGGACAGAGAACACTGAAGCTTTCTTT. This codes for CASSLRTENTEAFF.

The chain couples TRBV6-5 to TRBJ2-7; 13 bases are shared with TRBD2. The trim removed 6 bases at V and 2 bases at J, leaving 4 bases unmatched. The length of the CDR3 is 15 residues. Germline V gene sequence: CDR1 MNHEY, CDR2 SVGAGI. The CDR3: CASRTLAGGPYEQYF. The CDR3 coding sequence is TGTGCCAGCAGGACACTAGCGGGGGGGCCCTACGAGCAGTACTTC.

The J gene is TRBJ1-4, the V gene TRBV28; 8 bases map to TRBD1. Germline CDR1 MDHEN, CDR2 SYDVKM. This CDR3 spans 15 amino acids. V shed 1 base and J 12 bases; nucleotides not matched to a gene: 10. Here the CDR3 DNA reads TGTGCCAGCAGTTTATCCACAGGGGGTATGGAGGAACTGTTTTTT. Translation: CASSLSTGGMEELFF.

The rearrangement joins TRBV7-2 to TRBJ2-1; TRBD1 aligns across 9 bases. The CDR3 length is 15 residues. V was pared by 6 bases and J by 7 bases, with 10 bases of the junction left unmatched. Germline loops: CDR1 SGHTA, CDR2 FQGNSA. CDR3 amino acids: CASRYGTGTQNEQFF. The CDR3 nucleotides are TGTGCCAGCAGATACGGGACAGGGACCCAAAATGAGCAGTTCTTC.

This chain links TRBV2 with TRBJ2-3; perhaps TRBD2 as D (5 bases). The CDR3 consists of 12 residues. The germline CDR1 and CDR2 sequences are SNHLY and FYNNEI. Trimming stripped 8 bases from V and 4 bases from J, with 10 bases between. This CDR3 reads CASRGQPDTQYF. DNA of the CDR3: TGTGCCAGCCGAGGGCAACCAGATACGCAGTATTTT.

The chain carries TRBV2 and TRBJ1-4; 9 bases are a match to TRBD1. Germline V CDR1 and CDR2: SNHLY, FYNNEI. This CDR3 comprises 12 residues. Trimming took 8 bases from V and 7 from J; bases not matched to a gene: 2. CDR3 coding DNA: TGTGCCAGCGGACAGGGGTTTGAAAAACTGTTTTTT. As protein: CASGQGFEKLFF.

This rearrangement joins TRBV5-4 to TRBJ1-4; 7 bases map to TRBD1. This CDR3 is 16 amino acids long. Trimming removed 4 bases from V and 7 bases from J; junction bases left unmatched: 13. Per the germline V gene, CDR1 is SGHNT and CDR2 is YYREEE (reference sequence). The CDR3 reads CASSVPGARGVEKLFF. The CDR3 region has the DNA TGTGCCAGCAGCGTACCGGGAGCCAGGGGGGTTGAAAAACTGTTTTTT.

The CDR3 nucleotides read TGTGCCGCCGACCGGAGCGGGGGGGTTGGTGAGCAGTACTTC. Translating gives CAADRSGGVGEQYF. The chain joins TRBV28 to TRBJ2-7; 10 positions agree with TRBD2. There are 14 residues in the CDR3. V shed 11 bases, J shed 7 bases, and the junction held 14 bases outside the gene matches. Germline values: CDR1 MDHEN, CDR2 SYDVKM.